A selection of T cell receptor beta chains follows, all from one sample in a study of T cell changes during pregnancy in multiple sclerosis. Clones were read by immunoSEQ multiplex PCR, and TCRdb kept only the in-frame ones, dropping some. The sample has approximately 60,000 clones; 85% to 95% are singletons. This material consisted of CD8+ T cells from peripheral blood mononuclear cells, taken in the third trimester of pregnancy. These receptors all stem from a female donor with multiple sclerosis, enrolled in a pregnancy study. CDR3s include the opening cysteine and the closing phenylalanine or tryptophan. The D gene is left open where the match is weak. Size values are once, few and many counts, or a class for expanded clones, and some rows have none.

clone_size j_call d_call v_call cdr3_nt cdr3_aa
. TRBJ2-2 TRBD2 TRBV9 TGTGCCAGCAGCGGGACTAGAGGCACCGGGGAGCTGTTTTTT CASSGTRGTGELFF
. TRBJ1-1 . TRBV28 TGTGCCAGCACCCCCCTGGCCGAGGTGATGAACACTGAAGCTTTCTTT CASTPLAEVMNTEAFF
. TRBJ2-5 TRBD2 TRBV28 TGTGCCAGCAGTTTATTAGCGGGCGCCAGGGAGACCCAGTACTTC CASSLLAGARETQYF
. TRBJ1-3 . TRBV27 TGTGCCAGCAGTTTAATCGGCGGAGGCTCTGGAAACACCATATATTTT CASSLIGGGSGNTIYF
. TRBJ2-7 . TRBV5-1 TGCGCCAGCAGCTTAGGGGTAAGCTCCTACGAGCAGTACTTC CASSLGVSSYEQYF
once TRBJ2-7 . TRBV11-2 TGTGCCAGCAGCTTAGTTCACGGCGGCCCTACCTACGAGCAGTACTTC CASSLVHGGPTYEQYF
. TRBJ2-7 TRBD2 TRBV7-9 TGTGCCAGCAGCTTGGGACTAGCGGGAGCCTACGAGCAGTACTTC CASSLGLAGAYEQYF
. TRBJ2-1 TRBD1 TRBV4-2 TGTGCCAGCAGCCCCCTCCGGACAGGATTCTACAATGAGCAGTTCTTC CASSPLRTGFYNEQFF
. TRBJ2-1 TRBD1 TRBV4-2 TGTGCCAGCAGCAAACCGGGACAGGAGAATGAGCAGTTCTTC CASSKPGQENEQFF
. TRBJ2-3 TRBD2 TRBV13 TGTGCCAGCAGCCCGACTTTGGCGGGAGAAGCAGATACGCAGTATTTT CASSPTLAGEADTQYF
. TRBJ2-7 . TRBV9 TGTGCCAGCAGCGTAGGAGGTGAGGGAGCCCGCGCCCACGAGCAGTACTTC CASSVGGEGARAHEQYF
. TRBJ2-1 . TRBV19 TGTGCCAGTAGTCCCGCCGTTTTAGGGGATGAGCAGTTCTTC CASSPAVLGDEQFF